This TCR beta chain was sequenced during a study of CD8+CD57+ T cells in acquired aplastic anemia (dated by TCRdb to 2016 to 2018). About the study as a whole: Extracted DNA from sorted CD4+ and CD8+ cells averaged about 3.4 ug, ranging from about 0.19 to 30 ug. CD8+CD57+ expansion was defined as frequency above the mean frequency observed in healthy subjects. On the study overall, not on this receptor specifically: No significant difference in CD8+ Simpson's diversity was found between patients and healthy controls (P=0.060). Roughly 29 CD8+ CDR3 sequences were found to be shared between patients and controls, but these sequences appeared to be highly expressed in patients and within the immunodominant clones of the patients.

Flow cytometry had shown CD8+CD57+ cell expansion in the patients selected for sequencing. All patients had severe acquired aplastic anemia diagnosed by International Study of Aplastic Anemia and Agranulocytosis and Camitta criteria. Patients had received no therapy at the time of blood sampling. In this study, sorted CD4+ and CD8+ T cells from the blood of healthy subjects and of severe aplastic anemia patients had their TCR repertoires deep-sequenced. Patients were enrolled in the USA under clinicaltrials.gov protocols 00001620, 01623167, 00001397, 00071045, 00081523 and 00961064. Ficoll-Paque density gradient centrifugation was used to isolate peripheral blood mononuclear cells. Before DNA extraction, CD4+ and CD8+ T cells were sorted with FACS or magnetic beads. Concerning this clonotype: Its antigen is currently not known. No much larger clone exists at a distance of one base, and base qualities are not known.

Genomic DNA was used as template for profiling of TCR beta VDJ combinations and CDR3 sequences. An Illumina HiSeq 2000 was the platform used for TCR repertoire sequencing. On the study's bioinformatics: TRBV/TRBJ rearrangement plots, CDR3 size and DJ length profiles, and Simpson's diversity index were used to evaluate the repertoires. The most abundant DNA sequence in the deep sequencing data was defined as the immunodominant clone. CDR3 amino acid sequences were checked for sharing across subjects and were also compared against the VDJdb database and published repertoires. Using fastp at Q25 and MiXCR, TCRdb reprocessed the public reads and kept productive beta chains. Merged by CDR3 protein, the rows form single entries marked with the most common genes and DNA. TCRdb, not the authors, supplied the V and J calls. Present in this sample are about 180,000 distinct CDR3 sequences, less than 50% of which were seen just once. The ten largest account for under 2% of the sample.

The sequencing sample was made of sorted CD4+, CD8+, or CD8+CD57+ T cells (not recorded which) from PBMCs. The TCR originated in a human donor with aplastic anemia.

The CDR3 has the sequence CAISDARARRTEAFF. The bases read TGTGCCATCAGTGACGCGAGGGCGAGACGCACTGAAGCTTTCTTT. The rearrangement joined TRBV10-3 to TRBJ1-1, with the D gene not confidently named. CDR1 and CDR2, per the germline V gene, are ENHRY and SYGVKD. V loses 3 bases of germline sequence and J loses 4 bases, and the interval between the two ends is 15 bases. Spanning cysteine to phenylalanine, the CDR3 consists of 15 amino acids. The kept DNA is CDR3 alone, 45 bases in frame from the first base.